Listed below are T cell receptor beta chains from one sample, sequenced in a study of blood T cell repertoires in COVID-19. This table comes from immunoSEQ multiplex PCR, and its TCRdb copy is limited to in-frame clones, with some not included. This sample has approximately 270,000 clones, with approximately 85% found just once. Sample: PBMCs or T cells enriched from blood (not recorded which). These receptors all stem from a woman aged 25 to 39 who had recovered from COVID-19. Both conserved end residues are part of each CDR3. The D gene is left open where the match is weak. Clone size is given for some rows only: seen once, a few or many times, or a class if the clone is expanded.

V: TRBV11-2
J: TRBJ2-5
size: .
D: .
DNA: TGTGCCAGCACCATAGGACTAGTCGGGGGCGAGACCCAGTACTTC
CDR3: CASTIGLVGGETQYF

V: TRBV27
J: TRBJ2-1
size: .
D: TRBD2
DNA: TGTGCCAGCAGGACGACTAGCGGGAATATTGAGCAGTTCTTC
CDR3: CASRTTSGNIEQFF

V: TRBV5-8
J: TRBJ2-7
size: .
D: TRBD1
DNA: TGTGCCAGCAGCTCGATATCGCGGACAGGGGGCGCGAGGCACGAGCAGTACTTC
CDR3: CASSSISRTGGARHEQYF

V: TRBV25-1
J: TRBJ2-5
size: .
D: .
DNA: TGTGCCAGCAGTGAATCCCGGACGGGGTCGGAGACCCAGTACTTC
CDR3: CASSESRTGSETQYF

V: TRBV27
J: TRBJ1-4
size: .
D: .
DNA: TGTGCCAGCAGTTTCGTGGGGAGGACTAATGAAAAACTGTTTTTT
CDR3: CASSFVGRTNEKLFF

V: TRBV6-5
J: TRBJ1-5
size: .
D: .
DNA: TGTGCCAGCAGCCCCCGGGAGGTTTTCAATCAGCCCCAGCATTTT
CDR3: CASSPREVFNQPQHF

V: TRBV13
J: TRBJ2-3
size: .
D: .
DNA: TGTGCCAGCAGTGTAACTAGACTTACACGGAGCACAGATACGCAGTATTTT
CDR3: CASSVTRLTRSTDTQYF

V: TRBV3-1/TRBV3-2
J: TRBJ2-1
size: once
D: TRBD1
DNA: TGTGCCAGCAGCCAAGGGACAGGGGGTGAGCAGTTCTTC
CDR3: CASSQGTGGEQFF

V: TRBV12-3/TRBV12-4
J: TRBJ1-1
size: .
D: TRBD1
DNA: TGTGCCAGCAGGTTGACAGGGGGAGCTTTCTTT
CDR3: CASRLTGGAFF

V: TRBV13
J: TRBJ1-2
size: .
D: TRBD1
DNA: TGTGCCAGCAGCTTAGCCGGGACAGGTAGCTACACCTTC
CDR3: CASSLAGTGSYTF

V: TRBV18
J: TRBJ2-4
size: .
D: .
DNA: TGTGCCAGCTCACTATCCCCCCGCACAGGAACTCTAGCCAAAAACATTCAGTACTTC
CDR3: CASSLSPRTGTLAKNIQYF

V: TRBV5-4
J: TRBJ2-3
size: .
D: TRBD2
DNA: TGTGCCAGCAGCCACCCCGGACTAGCTAGCACAGATACGCAGTATTTT
CDR3: CASSHPGLASTDTQYF

V: TRBV28
J: TRBJ2-1
size: .
D: TRBD2
DNA: TGTGCCAGCAGTTTATTACGACTAGCGCGCCACTACAATGAGCAGTTCTTC
CDR3: CASSLLRLARHYNEQFF

V: TRBV28
J: TRBJ1-1
size: .
D: .
DNA: TGTGCCAGCAGTTTCCACCGGCAGGTTACTGAAGCTTTCTTT
CDR3: CASSFHRQVTEAFF

V: TRBV25-1
J: TRBJ2-4
size: .
D: TRBD2
DNA: TGTGCCAGCAGTGGGGAGCTAGCGGGGGGCCGAAAAAACATTCAGTACTTC
CDR3: CASSGELAGGRKNIQYF

V: TRBV19
J: TRBJ2-2
size: .
D: TRBD1
DNA: TGTGCCAGTAGTATAGTGACAGGGTGGGACACCGGGGAGCTGTTTTTT
CDR3: CASSIVTGWDTGELFF

V: TRBV2
J: TRBJ1-4
size: .
D: .
DNA: TGTGCCAGCAGTGAAGCGAAGACAACCTACAATGAAAAACTGTTTTTT
CDR3: CASSEAKTTYNEKLFF

V: TRBV10-1
J: TRBJ1-1
size: .
D: .
DNA: TGCGCCAGCAGTCACGGGAAGGCTGAAGCTTTCTTT
CDR3: CASSHGKAEAFF

V: TRBV27
J: TRBJ1-1
size: .
D: .
DNA: TGTGCCAGCAGTTTGGTCAGGGGTCTGAACACTGAAGCTTTCTTT
CDR3: CASSLVRGLNTEAFF

V: TRBV5-5
J: TRBJ2-7
size: .
D: .
DNA: TGTGCCAGCAGCCTTTTATATACGGGGGGCGTACCCTACGAGCAGTACTTC
CDR3: CASSLLYTGGVPYEQYF

V: TRBV24-1
J: TRBJ1-5
size: .
D: TRBD1
DNA: TGTGCCACCAGTGAGTCATACAGGGGACGCAATCAGCCCCAGCATTTT
CDR3: CATSESYRGRNQPQHF

V: TRBV29-1
J: TRBJ1-1
size: .
D: TRBD1
DNA: TGCAGCGAGACGACAGGGAGGACTGAAGCTTTCTTT
CDR3: CSETTGRTEAFF

V: TRBV5-1
J: TRBJ1-2
size: once
D: .
DNA: TGCGCCAGCAGCTTGGAACAGGGAGGCTACACCTTC
CDR3: CASSLEQGGYTF

V: TRBV10-3
J: TRBJ1-2
size: .
D: .
DNA: TGTGCCATCAGTGATCCCTTTACGACAGGAGACTATGGCTACACCTTC
CDR3: CAISDPFTTGDYGYTF

V: TRBV28
J: TRBJ1-3
size: .
D: TRBD1
DNA: TGTGCCAGCATTCCCTGGACAGGGGGAACTGGAAACACCATATATTTT
CDR3: CASIPWTGGTGNTIYF

V: TRBV2
J: TRBJ2-7
size: .
D: .
DNA: TGTGCCAGCGAGCTTGCGGACAACTCCGAGGAGCAGTACTTC
CDR3: CASELADNSEEQYF

V: TRBV7-7
J: TRBJ2-5
size: .
D: TRBD2
DNA: TGTGCCAGCAGCTGGACTAGCGGAGGCCAAGAGACCCAGTACTTC
CDR3: CASSWTSGGQETQYF

V: TRBV7-6
J: TRBJ2-5
size: .
D: .
DNA: TGTGCCAGCAGCCCGCGGCGTGCGGGACAGCGCGGAGAGACCCAGTACTTC
CDR3: CASSPRRAGQRGETQYF

V: TRBV5-1
J: TRBJ1-1
size: .
D: .
DNA: TGCGCCAGCAGCTTGGTGGGACAACCGAACACTGAAGCTTTCTTT
CDR3: CASSLVGQPNTEAFF

V: TRBV7-9
J: TRBJ2-7
size: .
D: .
DNA: TGTGCCAGCAGCTTATCCCAGGGCTACGAGCAGTACTTC
CDR3: CASSLSQGYEQYF

V: TRBV28
J: TRBJ1-3
size: .
D: TRBD1
DNA: TGTGCCAGCAGTTTTTCTGGTACAGGGGAAATCTCTGGAAACACCATATATTTT
CDR3: CASSFSGTGEISGNTIYF

V: TRBV30
J: TRBJ2-1
size: .
D: TRBD2
DNA: TGTGCCTGGAGCGCTACCGGGACTAGCGGCTACAATGAGCAGTTCTTC
CDR3: CAWSATGTSGYNEQFF

V: TRBV7-9
J: TRBJ2-3
size: .
D: .
DNA: TGTGCCAGCAGCTTTCAGGGGGATACGCAGTATTTT
CDR3: CASSFQGDTQYF

V: TRBV19
J: TRBJ2-5
size: few
D: TRBD2
DNA: TGTGCCAGTAGTATACAGCTAGCGGGCATGCCAGAGACCCAGTACTTC
CDR3: CASSIQLAGMPETQYF

V: TRBV15
J: TRBJ1-4
size: .
D: .
DNA: TGTGCCACCAGCGAAACCTCCGCGGCGTTAAGAGAAAAACTGTTTTTT
CDR3: CATSETSAALREKLFF

V: TRBV19
J: TRBJ2-3
size: .
D: TRBD2
DNA: TGTGCCAGTAGTACCGGACTAGCGGGGGTAGGGCTGTATTTT
CDR3: CASSTGLAGVGLYF

V: TRBV3-1/TRBV3-2
J: TRBJ2-1
size: .
D: TRBD1
DNA: TGTGCCAGCAGCCGACCTATACCGGGACAGGGGTACAATGAGCAGTTCTTC
CDR3: CASSRPIPGQGYNEQFF

V: TRBV6-1
J: TRBJ1-5
size: .
D: TRBD1
DNA: TGTGCCAGCAGTGGAGGACAGGCCTATACTATGGGCAATCAGCCCCAGCATTTT
CDR3: CASSGGQAYTMGNQPQHF